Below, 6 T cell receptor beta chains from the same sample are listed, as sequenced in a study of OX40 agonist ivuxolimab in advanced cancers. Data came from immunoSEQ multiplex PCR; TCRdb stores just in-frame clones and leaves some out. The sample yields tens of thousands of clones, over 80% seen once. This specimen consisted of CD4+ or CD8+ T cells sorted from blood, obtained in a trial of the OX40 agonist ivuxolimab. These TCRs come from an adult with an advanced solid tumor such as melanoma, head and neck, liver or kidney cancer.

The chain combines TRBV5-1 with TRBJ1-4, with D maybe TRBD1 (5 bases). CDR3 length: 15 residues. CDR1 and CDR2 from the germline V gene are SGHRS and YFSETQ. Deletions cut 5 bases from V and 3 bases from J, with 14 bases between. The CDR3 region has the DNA TGCGCCAGCAGTCTGGGGGACGCTCCTAATGAAAAACTGTTTTTT. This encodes CASSLGDAPNEKLFF.

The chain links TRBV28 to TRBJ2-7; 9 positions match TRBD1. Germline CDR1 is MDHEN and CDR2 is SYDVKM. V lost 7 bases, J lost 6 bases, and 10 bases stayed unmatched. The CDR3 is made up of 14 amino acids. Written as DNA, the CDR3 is TGTGCCAGCACCTACCGGGACAGGGTCTCCGAGCAGTACTTC. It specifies CASTYRDRVSEQYF.

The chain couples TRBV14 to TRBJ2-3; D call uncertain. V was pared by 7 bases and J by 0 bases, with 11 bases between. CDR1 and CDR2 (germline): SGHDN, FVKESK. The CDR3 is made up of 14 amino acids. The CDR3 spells CASTASTSTDTQYF. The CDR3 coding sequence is TGTGCCAGCACCGCCTCGACTAGCACAGATACGCAGTATTTT.

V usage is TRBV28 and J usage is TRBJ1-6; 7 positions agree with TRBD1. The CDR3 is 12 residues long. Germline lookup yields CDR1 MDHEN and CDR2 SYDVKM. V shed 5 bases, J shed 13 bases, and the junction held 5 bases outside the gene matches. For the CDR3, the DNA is TGTGCCAGCAGTCTACAGGGGATCCCCCTCCACTTT. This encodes CASSLQGIPLHF. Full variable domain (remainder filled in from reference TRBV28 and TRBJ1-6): DVKVTQSSRYLVKRTGEKVFLECVQDMDHENMFWYRQDPGLGLRLIYFSYDVKMKEKGDIPEGYSVSREKKERFSLILESASTNQTSMYLCASSLQGIPLHFGNGTRLTVT.

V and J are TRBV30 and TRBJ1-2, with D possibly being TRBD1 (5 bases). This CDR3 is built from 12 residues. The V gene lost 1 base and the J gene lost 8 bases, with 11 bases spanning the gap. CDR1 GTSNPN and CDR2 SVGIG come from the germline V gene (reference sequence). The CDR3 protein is CAWSGAGTGYTF. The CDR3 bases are TGTGCCTGGAGTGGGGCAGGGACCGGCTACACCTTC.

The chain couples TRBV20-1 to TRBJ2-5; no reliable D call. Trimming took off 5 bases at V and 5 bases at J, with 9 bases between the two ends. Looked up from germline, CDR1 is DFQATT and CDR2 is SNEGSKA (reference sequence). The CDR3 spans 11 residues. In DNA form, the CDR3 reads TGCAGTGCTTGGCATGGGGAGACCCAGTACTTC. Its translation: CSAWHGETQYF.